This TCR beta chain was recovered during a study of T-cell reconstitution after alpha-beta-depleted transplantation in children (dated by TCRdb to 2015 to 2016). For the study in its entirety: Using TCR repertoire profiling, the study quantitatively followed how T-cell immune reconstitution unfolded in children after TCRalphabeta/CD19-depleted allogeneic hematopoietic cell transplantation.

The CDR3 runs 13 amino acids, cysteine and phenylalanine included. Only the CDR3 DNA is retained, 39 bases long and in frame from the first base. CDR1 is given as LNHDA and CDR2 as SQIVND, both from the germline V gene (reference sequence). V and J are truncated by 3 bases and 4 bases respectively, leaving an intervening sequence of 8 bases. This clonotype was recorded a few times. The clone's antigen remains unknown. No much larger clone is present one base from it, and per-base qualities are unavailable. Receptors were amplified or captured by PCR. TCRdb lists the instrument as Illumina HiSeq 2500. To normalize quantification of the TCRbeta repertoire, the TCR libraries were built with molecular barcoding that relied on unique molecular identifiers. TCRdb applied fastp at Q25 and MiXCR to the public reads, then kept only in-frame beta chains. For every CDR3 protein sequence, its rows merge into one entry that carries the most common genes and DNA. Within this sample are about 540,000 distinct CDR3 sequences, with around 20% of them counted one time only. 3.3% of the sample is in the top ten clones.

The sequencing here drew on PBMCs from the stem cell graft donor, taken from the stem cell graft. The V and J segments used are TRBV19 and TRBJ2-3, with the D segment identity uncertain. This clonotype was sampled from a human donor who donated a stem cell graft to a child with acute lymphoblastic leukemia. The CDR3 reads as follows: CASSMGVADTQYF. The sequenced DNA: TGTGCCAGTAGTATGGGCGTGGCAGATACGCAGTATTTT. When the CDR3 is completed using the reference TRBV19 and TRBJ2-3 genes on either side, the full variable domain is DGGITQSPKYLFRKEGQNVTLSCEQNLNHDAMYWYRQDPGQGLRLIYYSQIVNDFQKGDIAEGYSVSREKKESFPLTVTSAQKNPTAFYLCASSMGVADTQYFGPGTRLTVL.